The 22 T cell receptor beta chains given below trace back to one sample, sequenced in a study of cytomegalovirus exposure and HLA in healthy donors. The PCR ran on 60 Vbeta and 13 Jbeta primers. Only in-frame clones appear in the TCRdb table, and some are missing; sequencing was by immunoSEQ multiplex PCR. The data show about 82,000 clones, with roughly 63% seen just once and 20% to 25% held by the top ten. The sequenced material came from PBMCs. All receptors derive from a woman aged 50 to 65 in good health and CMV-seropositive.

CDR3 nucleotide sequence: TGTGCCAGTAGTCCAGGCCGGACTGAAGCTTTCTTT. Its protein is CASSPGRTEAFF. The chain carries TRBV19 and TRBJ1-1; D unresolved. Germline V gene lookup returns CDR1 LNHDA and CDR2 SQIVND (reference sequence). Trimming stripped 5 bases from V and 5 bases from J, with 9 bases between. This CDR3 has 12 amino acids.

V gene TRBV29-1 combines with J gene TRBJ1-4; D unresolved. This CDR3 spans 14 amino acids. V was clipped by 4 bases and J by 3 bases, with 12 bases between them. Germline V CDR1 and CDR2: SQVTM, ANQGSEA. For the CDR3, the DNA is TGCAGCGTTGGAGGGTACGGAGCTAATGAAAAACTGTTTTTT. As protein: CSVGGYGANEKLFF.

The CDR3 reads CASSWGQPYEQYF. In nucleotides, the CDR3 is TGTGCCAGCAGCTGGGGACAGCCCTACGAGCAGTACTTC. The chain has TRBV5-6 and TRBJ2-5; 7 positions match TRBD1. The DNA end favors TRBJ2-7, so the J call may be wrong. This CDR3 comprises 13 residues. In germline, CDR1 is SGHDT, CDR2 YYEEEE.

The CDR3 loop is CASSLGSGTEAFF. CDR3 in DNA: TGCGCCAGCAGCTTGGGATCGGGGACTGAAGCTTTCTTT. The chain links TRBV5-1 to TRBJ1-1; no definite D call. Between the trimmed V and J ends, which lost 0 bases and 5 bases, there was a span of 8 bases. CDR1 and CDR2 from the germline V gene are SGHRS and YFSETQ. The CDR3 is 13 amino acids.

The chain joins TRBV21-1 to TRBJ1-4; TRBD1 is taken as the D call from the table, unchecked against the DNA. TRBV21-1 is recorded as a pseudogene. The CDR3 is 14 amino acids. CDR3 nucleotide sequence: TGTGCCAGCAGCACCGACAGGGGGAGAGGAAAACTGTTTTTT. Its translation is CASSTDRGRGKLFF.

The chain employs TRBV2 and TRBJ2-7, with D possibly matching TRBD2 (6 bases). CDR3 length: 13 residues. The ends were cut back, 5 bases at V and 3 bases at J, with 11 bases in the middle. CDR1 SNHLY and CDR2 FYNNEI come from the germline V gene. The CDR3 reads CASSPTRIYEQYF. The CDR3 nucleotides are TGTGCCAGCAGTCCGACTAGAATCTACGAGCAGTACTTC.

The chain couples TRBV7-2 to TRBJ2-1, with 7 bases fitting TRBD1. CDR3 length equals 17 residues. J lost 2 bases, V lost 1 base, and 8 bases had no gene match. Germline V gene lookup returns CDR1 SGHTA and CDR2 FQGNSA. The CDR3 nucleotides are TGTGCCAGCAGCTTAGACCCGACAGGGCTTACCTACAATGAGCAGTTCTTC. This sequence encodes CASSLDPTGLTYNEQFF.

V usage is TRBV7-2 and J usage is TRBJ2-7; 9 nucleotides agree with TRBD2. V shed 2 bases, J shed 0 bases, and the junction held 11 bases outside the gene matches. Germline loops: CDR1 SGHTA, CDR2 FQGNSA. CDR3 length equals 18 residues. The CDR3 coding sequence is TGTGCCAGCAGCTTAATGAGCGGGGGGCTATCGAACTCCTACGAGCAGTACTTC. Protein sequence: CASSLMSGGLSNSYEQYF.

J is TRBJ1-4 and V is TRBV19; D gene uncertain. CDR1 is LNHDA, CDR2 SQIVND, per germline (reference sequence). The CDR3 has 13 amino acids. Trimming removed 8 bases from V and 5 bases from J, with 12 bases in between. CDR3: CASEGIANEKLFF. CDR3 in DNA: TGTGCCAGTGAGGGAATTGCGAATGAAAAACTGTTTTTT.

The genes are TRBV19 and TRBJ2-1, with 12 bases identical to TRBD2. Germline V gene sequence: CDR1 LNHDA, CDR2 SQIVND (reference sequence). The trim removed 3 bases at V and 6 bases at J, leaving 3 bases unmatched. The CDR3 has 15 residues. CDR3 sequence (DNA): TGTGCCAGTAGTATGACTAGCGGGGGTTTCAATGAGCAGTTCTTC. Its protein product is CASSMTSGGFNEQFF.

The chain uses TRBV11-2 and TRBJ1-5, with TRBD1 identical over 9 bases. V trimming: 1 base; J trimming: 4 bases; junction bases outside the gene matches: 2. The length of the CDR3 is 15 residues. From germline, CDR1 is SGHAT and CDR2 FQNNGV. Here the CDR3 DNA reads TGTGCCAGCAGCTTAGGGACAGGGGATAATCAGCCCCAGCATTTT. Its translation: CASSLGTGDNQPQHF.

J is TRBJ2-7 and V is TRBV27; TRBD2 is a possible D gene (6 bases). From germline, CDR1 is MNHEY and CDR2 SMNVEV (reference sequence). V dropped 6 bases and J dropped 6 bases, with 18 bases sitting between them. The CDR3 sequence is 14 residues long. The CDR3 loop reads CASRAQTRRGEQYF. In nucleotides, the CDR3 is TGTGCCAGCAGGGCTCAGACTAGACGGGGCGAGCAGTACTTC.

The CDR3 loop is CASSLRDRNQPQHF. In DNA, the CDR3 is TGTGCCAGCAGTCTCCGGGACAGGAATCAGCCCCAGCATTTT. V usage is TRBV28 and J usage is TRBJ1-5; TRBD1 aligns across 8 bases. Trimming removed 5 bases from V and 4 bases from J; junction bases left unmatched: 4. Germline V gene lookup returns CDR1 MDHEN and CDR2 SYDVKM. The CDR3 loop spans 14 amino acids.

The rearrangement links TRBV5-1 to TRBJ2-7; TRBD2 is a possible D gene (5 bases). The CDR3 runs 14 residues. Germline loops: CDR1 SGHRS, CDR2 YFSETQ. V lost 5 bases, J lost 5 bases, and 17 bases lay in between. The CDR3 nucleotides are TGCGCCAGCAGTTTCGGACTCAAGGAAGACGAGCAGTACTTC. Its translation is CASSFGLKEDEQYF.

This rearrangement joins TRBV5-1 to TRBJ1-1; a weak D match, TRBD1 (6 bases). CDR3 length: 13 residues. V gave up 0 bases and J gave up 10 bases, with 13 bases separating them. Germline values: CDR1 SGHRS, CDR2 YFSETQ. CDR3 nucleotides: TGCGCCAGCAGCTTGGAGGCAGGGGAGAGAGCTTTCTTT. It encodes CASSLEAGERAFF. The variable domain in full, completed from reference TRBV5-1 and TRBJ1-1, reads KAGVTQTPRYLIKTRGQQVTLSCSPISGHRSVSWYQQTPGQGLQFLFEYFSETQRNKGNFPGRFSGRQFSNSRSEMNVSTLELGDSALYLCASSLEAGERAFFGQGTRLTVV.

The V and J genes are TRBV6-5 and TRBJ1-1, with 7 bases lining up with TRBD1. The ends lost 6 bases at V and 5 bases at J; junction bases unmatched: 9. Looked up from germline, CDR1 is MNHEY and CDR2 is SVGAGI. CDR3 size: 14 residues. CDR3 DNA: TGTGCCAGCAGGAGCAACAGGGGCCGAACTGAAGCTTTCTTT. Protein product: CASRSNRGRTEAFF.

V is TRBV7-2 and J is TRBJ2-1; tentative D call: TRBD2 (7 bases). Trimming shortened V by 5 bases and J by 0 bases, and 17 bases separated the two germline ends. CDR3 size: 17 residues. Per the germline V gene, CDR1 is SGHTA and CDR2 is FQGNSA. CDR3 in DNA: TGTGCCAGCAGCCCTAGGGGGGGCCCTCGCTCCTACAATGAGCAGTTCTTC. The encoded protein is CASSPRGGPRSYNEQFF.

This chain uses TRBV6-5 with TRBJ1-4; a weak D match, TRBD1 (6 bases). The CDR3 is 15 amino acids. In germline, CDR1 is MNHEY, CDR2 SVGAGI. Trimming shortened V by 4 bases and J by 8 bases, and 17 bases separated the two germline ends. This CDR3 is CASSSGTGHREKLFF. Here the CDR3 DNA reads TGTGCCAGCAGTTCCGGAACAGGGCATCGGGAAAAACTGTTTTTT.

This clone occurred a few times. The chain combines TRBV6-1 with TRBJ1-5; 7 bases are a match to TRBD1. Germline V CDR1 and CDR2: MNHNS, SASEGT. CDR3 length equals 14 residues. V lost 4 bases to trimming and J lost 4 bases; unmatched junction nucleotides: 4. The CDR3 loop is CASSATGANQPQHF. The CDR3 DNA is TGTGCCAGCAGTGCTACAGGGGCGAATCAGCCCCAGCATTTT.

CDR3 loop: CASSLGGGGNQPQHF. The CDR3 DNA is TGTGCCAGCAGTTTGGGGGGTGGAGGTAATCAGCCCCAGCATTTT. The J gene is TRBJ1-5, the V gene TRBV27, with D possibly TRBD1 on 5 matching bases. Germline CDR1 reads MNHEY; CDR2 reads SMNVEV (reference sequence). This CDR3 contains 15 residues. Between the trimmed V and J ends, which lost 3 bases and 4 bases, there was a span of 13 bases.

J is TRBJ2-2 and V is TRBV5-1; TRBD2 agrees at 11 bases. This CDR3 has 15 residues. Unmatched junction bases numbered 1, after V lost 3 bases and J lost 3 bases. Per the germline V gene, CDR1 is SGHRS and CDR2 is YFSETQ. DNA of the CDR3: TGCGCCAGCAGCTATAGCGGGGGGGACACCGGGGAGCTGTTTTTT. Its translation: CASSYSGGDTGELFF.

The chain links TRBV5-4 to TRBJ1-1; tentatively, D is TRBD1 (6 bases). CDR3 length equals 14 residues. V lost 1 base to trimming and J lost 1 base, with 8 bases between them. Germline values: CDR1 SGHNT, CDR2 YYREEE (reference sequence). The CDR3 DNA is TGTGCCAGCAGCTTGCGGGACAAGAACACTGAAGCTTTCTTT. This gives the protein CASSLRDKNTEAFF.